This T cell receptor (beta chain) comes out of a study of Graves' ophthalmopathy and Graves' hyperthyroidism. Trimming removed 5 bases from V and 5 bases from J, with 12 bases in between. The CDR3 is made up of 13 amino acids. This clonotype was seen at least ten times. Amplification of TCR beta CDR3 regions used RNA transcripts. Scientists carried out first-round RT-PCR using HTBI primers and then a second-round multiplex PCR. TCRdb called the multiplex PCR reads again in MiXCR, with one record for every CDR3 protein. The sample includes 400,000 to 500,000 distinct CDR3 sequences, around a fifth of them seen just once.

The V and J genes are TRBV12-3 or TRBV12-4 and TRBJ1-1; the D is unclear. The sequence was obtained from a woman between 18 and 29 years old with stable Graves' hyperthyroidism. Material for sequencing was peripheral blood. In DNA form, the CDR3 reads TGTGCCAGCAGTCCCCAGACTTGGACTGAAGCTTTCTTT. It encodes CASSPQTWTEAFF.